The T cell receptor (beta chain) described here comes from a study of OX40 agonist ivuxolimab in advanced cancers. This clone was recorded once. The CDR3 is 17 amino acids. With baseline, cycle 4 day 1, and cycle 7 day 1 as timepoints, blood was sampled. Only in-frame clones appear in the TCRdb table, and some are missing; sequencing was by immunoSEQ multiplex PCR. The repertoire consists of more than 65,000 clones, with 80% to 90% occurring once and the leading ten covering 0.9% to 1.4%. This receptor was obtained from an adult with an advanced solid tumor such as melanoma, head and neck, liver or kidney cancer. The sequencing here drew on CD4+ or CD8+ T cells sorted from blood, taken in a trial of the OX40 agonist ivuxolimab. The chain uses TRBV21-1 and TRBJ1-1. TRBV21-1 represents a pseudogene. This chain's CDR3 is CASSKALSGKMNTEAFF. The CDR3 bases are TGTGCCAGCAGCAAAGCGCTTTCTGGGAAAATGAACACTGAAGCTTTCTTT.